A single T cell receptor (beta chain) is shown here with its context. In germline, CDR1 is SEHNR, CDR2 FQNEAQ (reference sequence). CDR3 length: 14 amino acids. Trimming took 6 bases from V and 5 from J, leaving 16 bases between them. The entry originates in a study of CD8 T cells in Susac syndrome. Reverse transcription used about 0.45 to 1 ug RNA and random hexamers. TCRdb used MiXCR to reprocess the immunoSEQ multiplex PCR reads, holding one entry per CDR3 protein. The sample lists around 150,000 distinct CDR3 sequences; 95% were seen once. This clonotype was obtained from a human donor with Susac syndrome. Sequenced: CD4+ T cells from PBMCs. The V and J genes are TRBV7-9 and TRBJ1-1, with D possibly matching TRBD1 (6 bases). The CDR3: CASSREGGLTEAFF. The CDR3 DNA reads as TGTGCCAGCAGTCGTGAGGGGGGGCTTACTGAAGCTTTCTTT. Supplemented by reference TRBV7-9 and TRBJ1-1, the full variable domain reads DTGVSQNPRHKITKRGQNVTFRCDPISEHNRLYWYRQTLGQGPEFLTYFQNEAQLEKSRLLSDRFSAERPKGSFSTLEIQRTEQGDSAMYLCASSREGGLTEAFFGQGTRLTVV.